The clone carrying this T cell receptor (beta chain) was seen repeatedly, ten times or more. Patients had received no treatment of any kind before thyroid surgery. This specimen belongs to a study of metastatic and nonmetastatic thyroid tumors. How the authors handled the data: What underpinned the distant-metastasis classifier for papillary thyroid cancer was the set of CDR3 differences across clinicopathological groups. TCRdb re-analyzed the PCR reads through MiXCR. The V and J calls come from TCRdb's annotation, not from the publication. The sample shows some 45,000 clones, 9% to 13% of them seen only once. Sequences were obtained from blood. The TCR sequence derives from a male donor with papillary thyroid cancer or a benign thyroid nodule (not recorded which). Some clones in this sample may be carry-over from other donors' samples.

In DNA form, the CDR3 reads TGTGCCAGCAGCGCTGGACAGTCTAATTCACCCCTCCACTTT. This translates into CASSAGQSNSPLHF. This rearrangement joins TRBV9 to TRBJ1-6, with a weak D call TRBD1 (6 bases). The CDR3 has 14 amino acids. The germline V gene encodes CDR1 SGDLS and CDR2 YYNGEE. The V end was cut by 3 bases, the J end by 6 bases, with 10 bases between.